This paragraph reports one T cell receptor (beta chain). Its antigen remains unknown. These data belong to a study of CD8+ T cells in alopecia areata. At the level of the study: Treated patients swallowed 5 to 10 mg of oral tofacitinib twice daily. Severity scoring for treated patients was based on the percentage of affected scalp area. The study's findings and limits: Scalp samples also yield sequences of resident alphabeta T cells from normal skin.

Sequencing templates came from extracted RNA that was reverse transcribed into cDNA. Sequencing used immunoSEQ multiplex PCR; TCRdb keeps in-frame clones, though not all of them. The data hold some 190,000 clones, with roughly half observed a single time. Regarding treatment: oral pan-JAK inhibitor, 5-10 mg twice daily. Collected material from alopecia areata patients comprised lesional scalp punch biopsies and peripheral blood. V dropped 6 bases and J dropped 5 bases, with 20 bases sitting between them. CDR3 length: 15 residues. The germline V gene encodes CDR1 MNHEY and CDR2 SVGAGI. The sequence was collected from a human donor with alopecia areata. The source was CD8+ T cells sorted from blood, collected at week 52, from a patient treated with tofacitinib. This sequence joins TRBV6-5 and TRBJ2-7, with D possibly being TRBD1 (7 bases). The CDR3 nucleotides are TGTGCCAGCAGCCGTCGGAGGGGGCATTCTGACGAGCAGTACTTC. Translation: CASSRRRGHSDEQYF.